One T cell receptor (beta chain) is described in this entry. This entry belongs to a study of control samples from healthy donors and cancer patients. V lost 7 bases and J lost 0, with 13 bases in between. Germline loops: CDR1 LNHDA, CDR2 SQIVND (reference sequence). The CDR3 totals 15 residues. Profiled with immunoSEQ multiplex PCR; TCRdb holds only in-frame clones, not every one. In the table there are approximately 94,000 clones, about 85% of which are singletons. This receptor was taken from a woman between 45 and 60 years old in good health. The V gene is TRBV19, the J gene TRBJ1-3; the D gene is possibly TRBD1 (5 bases). Sequencing was performed on blood. CDR3 DNA: TGTGCCAGTATGCCGACAGACCTCTCTGGAAACACCATATATTTT. It encodes CASMPTDLSGNTIYF.